Below are 22 T cell receptor beta chains sequenced from a single sample in a study of CD8 T cells in Susac syndrome (dated by TCRdb to about 2019). Libraries came from the immunoSEQ multiplex PCR assay. RNA was extracted with the RNeasy kit and 0.5 to 1 ug was reverse transcribed using random hexamers. The public reads were reprocessed in TCRdb via fastp at Q25 and MiXCR, keeping in-frame beta chains. Every distinct CDR3 protein forms one entry, paired with its most common genes and DNA. This sample has about 83,000 distinct CDR3 sequences in its table, and roughly 96% of those were observed once. The ten largest make up 0.41% of the sample. Sequencing used CD8+ T cells from PBMCs. The receptors shown here come from a human donor with Susac syndrome.

This chain joins TRBV7-9 and TRBJ2-7; 7 bases line up with TRBD2. V lost 5 bases to trimming and J lost 4 bases; unmatched junction nucleotides: 5. The CDR3 length is 13 residues. Germline assignment: CDR1 SEHNR and CDR2 FQNEAQ (reference sequence). The chain's CDR3 is CASSPSGLYEQYF. The CDR3, as DNA: TGTGCCAGCAGCCCTAGCGGTTTATACGAGCAGTACTTC.

The genes are TRBV12-3 or TRBV12-4 and TRBJ2-5, with D possibly matching TRBD2 (6 bases). The ends were cut back, 6 bases at V and 2 bases at J, with 16 bases in the middle. CDR3 length: 15 residues. CDR3 DNA sequence: TGTGCCAGCAGCCGGGTCGCGGGGCGGCAAGAGACCCAGTACTTC. Translation gives CASSRVAGRQETQYF.

The V call is TRBV29-1, the J call TRBJ2-7; TRBD2 aligns across 7 bases. CDR3 size: 14 residues. The ends lost 4 bases at V and 3 bases at J; junction bases unmatched: 9. Germline CDR1 reads SQVTM; CDR2 reads ANQGSEA. CDR3 sequence reads: CSVGGSAHLYEQYF. DNA of the CDR3: TGCAGCGTTGGCGGGAGCGCGCATCTCTACGAGCAGTACTTC.

The CDR3 loop is CASSFGSADRSNTEAFF. CDR3 nucleotides: TGTGCCAGCAGCTTTGGGTCGGCCGACAGATCGAACACTGAAGCTTTCTTT. The chain couples TRBV13 to TRBJ1-1, with TRBD1 as a possible D gene (5 bases). Trimming took off 3 bases at V and 1 base at J, with 18 bases between the two ends. The CDR3 has 17 residues. Germline V gene sequence: CDR1 PRHDT, CDR2 FYEKMQ (reference sequence).

The chain carries TRBV12-3 or TRBV12-4 and TRBJ2-1, with 10 bases matching TRBD1. The ends lost 6 bases at V and 6 bases at J; junction bases unmatched: 5. CDR3 length: 14 residues. The CDR3 DNA reads TGTGCCAGCAGGGGACAGGGGACCGGCAATGAGCAGTTCTTC. Protein sequence: CASRGQGTGNEQFF.

This rearrangement joins TRBV5-4 to TRBJ2-5; TRBD2 matches 7 bases. The junction had 12 bases not matched to a gene; V was cut back by 5 bases and J by 2 bases. CDR1 is SGHNT and CDR2 is YYREEE in the germline V gene (reference sequence). The CDR3 contains 16 residues. CDR3 coding DNA: TGTGCCAGCAGATTCAGATACCGGGACTATCAAGAGACCCAGTACTTC. Protein: CASRFRYRDYQETQYF.

The genes are TRBV5-4 and TRBJ2-6; D not resolved. Germline CDR1 and CDR2: SGHNT and YYREEE (reference sequence). The V end lost 0 bases, the J end lost 1 base, and 5 bases lay between the germline ends. This CDR3 contains 15 residues. The CDR3 here is CASSLVASGANVLTF. The CDR3 DNA is TGTGCCAGCAGCTTGGTGGCATCTGGGGCCAACGTCCTGACTTTC.

CDR3 amino acids: CASSRTFYSNQPQHF. The CDR3 DNA sequence: TGTGCCAGCAGTAGGACATTTTATAGCAATCAGCCCCAGCATTTT. The chain employs TRBV6-5 and TRBJ1-5, with D possibly TRBD1 on 5 matching bases. Trimming left V 5 bases short and J 0 bases short, with 11 bases between. CDR3 length equals 15 residues. Germline V gene data show CDR1 as MNHEY and CDR2 as SVGAGI.

The CDR3 loop is CSAKTVDEQYV. In DNA form, the CDR3 reads TGCAGTGCGAAGACAGTGGACGAGCAGTACGTC. The V and J genes are TRBV20-1 and TRBJ2-7, with a tentative D call TRBD1 (5 bases). Per germline, CDR1 DFQATT and CDR2 SNEGSKA (reference sequence). The CDR3 covers 11 residues. V lost 6 bases and J lost 5, with 11 bases in between.

The chain has TRBV29-1 and TRBJ2-5; D uncertain. The germline CDR1 and CDR2 sequences are SQVTM and ANQGSEA. The CDR3 runs 11 residues. The germline V and J ends were trimmed by 0 bases and 7 bases, with 6 bases remaining between them. DNA for the CDR3: TGCAGCGTTGAAGATCTGAGGACCCAGTACTTC. It translates to CSVEDLRTQYF.

The rearrangement joins TRBV27 to TRBJ2-1; 9 bases agree with TRBD2. V trimming: 5 bases; J trimming: 6 bases; junction bases outside the gene matches: 2. Germline loops: CDR1 MNHEY, CDR2 SMNVEV (reference sequence). The CDR3 runs to 13 residues. The CDR3 DNA sequence: TGTGCCAGCAGTCCACTAGCGGGCAATGAGCAGTTCTTC. Translated, it gives CASSPLAGNEQFF.

This chain uses TRBV30 with TRBJ1-2; D is undetermined. CDR3 length equals 12 residues. Trimming cost V 3 bases and J 4 bases, with 9 bases left between them. Germline-derived CDR1 and CDR2 are GTSNPN and SVGIG (reference sequence). The CDR3 sequence: CAWRPDLYGYTF. The CDR3 DNA sequence: TGTGCCTGGAGGCCGGACCTCTATGGCTACACCTTC.

This rearrangement joins TRBV5-1 to TRBJ2-7; a weak D match, TRBD1 (6 bases). The CDR3 runs to 12 residues. Trimming pared 5 bases from V and 2 bases from J, leaving 8 bases between. The germline gives CDR1 SGHRS, CDR2 YFSETQ. The CDR3 sequence: CASRDSAYEQYF. For the CDR3, the DNA is TGCGCCAGCAGGGACAGCGCCTACGAGCAGTACTTC.

V is TRBV15 and J is TRBJ2-7; no clear D gene. From germline, CDR1 is LNHNV and CDR2 YYDKDF (reference sequence). V was clipped by 0 bases and J by 5 bases, with 2 bases between them. The CDR3 sequence is 11 residues long. The chain's CDR3 is CATSREDEQYF. The CDR3 DNA reads as TGTGCCACCAGCAGAGAAGACGAGCAGTACTTC.

V is TRBV20-1 and J is TRBJ2-7; a possible D gene is TRBD1 (6 bases). The germline V and J ends were trimmed by 2 bases and 2 bases, with 13 bases remaining between them. Per germline, CDR1 DFQATT and CDR2 SNEGSKA (reference sequence). CDR3 length equals 14 residues. CDR3 nucleotide sequence: TGCAGTGCTAGATACCGGGACACGACCTACGAGCAGTACTTC. It specifies CSARYRDTTYEQYF.

The genes are TRBV15 and TRBJ1-1, with TRBD1 matching over 7 bases. Losses at the gene ends were 4 bases for V and 6 bases for J; bases not matched to a gene: 5. Germline V gene lookup returns CDR1 LNHNV and CDR2 YYDKDF (reference sequence). The CDR3 loop spans 13 amino acids. This chain's CDR3 is CATSTDRDAEAFF. In DNA form, the CDR3 reads TGTGCCACCAGCACTGACAGGGACGCTGAAGCTTTCTTT.

This chain uses TRBV10-3 with TRBJ1-2; D possibly corresponds to TRBD1 (5 bases). CDR3 length: 11 residues. V was pared by 11 bases and J by 5 bases, with 12 bases between. Germline assignment: CDR1 ENHRY and CDR2 SYGVKD. DNA of the CDR3: TGTGCCCTCCAGGGAGAGTATGGCTACACCTTC. Its translation is CALQGEYGYTF.

The chain recombines TRBV14 with TRBJ2-5; D remains unclear. Trimming took 1 base from V and 2 from J, leaving 8 bases between them. Germline loops: CDR1 SGHDN, CDR2 FVKESK. The CDR3 consists of 14 residues. CDR3 sequence reads: CASSQVTIQETQYF. In DNA form, the CDR3 reads TGTGCCAGCAGCCAAGTAACAATACAAGAGACCCAGTACTTC.

The chain uses TRBV7-3 and TRBJ2-5, with unresolved D. Trimming cost V 5 bases and J 5 bases, with 12 bases left between them. From germline, CDR1 is SGHTA and CDR2 FQGTGA. CDR3 length: 13 amino acids. CDR3 DNA sequence: TGTGCCAGCAGCCTACAGCCCGGGGAGACCCAGTACTTC. Its protein is CASSLQPGETQYF.

The chain carries TRBV12-3 or TRBV12-4 and TRBJ2-5; 11 bases are shared with TRBD2. This CDR3 contains 16 residues. V was clipped by 2 bases and J by 5 bases; unmatched bases: 7. The CDR3 nucleotides read TGTGCCAGCAGTTTAAGTCTAGCGGGAGGCGTTGAGACCCAGTACTTC. Amino acid sequence: CASSLSLAGGVETQYF.

CDR3 in amino acids: CASSQAQGVGIQYF. CDR3 bases: TGTGCCAGCAGCCAGGCACAGGGAGTCGGCATTCAGTACTTC. V and J are TRBV5-4 and TRBJ2-4; possibly TRBD1 for D (6 bases). Trimming took off 4 bases at V and 9 bases at J, with 17 bases between the two ends. CDR1 and CDR2 (germline): SGHNT, YYREEE (reference sequence). The CDR3 has 14 residues.

This chain joins TRBV20-1 and TRBJ2-4, with 8 positions matching TRBD2. CDR1 and CDR2 from the germline V gene are DFQATT and SNEGSKA (reference sequence). The CDR3 runs to 14 residues. With V trimmed by 7 bases and J by 0 bases, 5 bases remained unmatched. CDR3: CSVRAGGAKNIQYF. In nucleotides, the CDR3 is TGCAGTGTCAGGGCGGGAGGAGCCAAAAACATTCAGTACTTC.